Listed below are T cell receptor beta chains from one sample, sequenced in a study of Ad26.COV2.S vaccination and SARS-CoV-2 variants. The table came from immunoSEQ multiplex PCR; TCRdb's copy has only in-frame clones and leaves some out. This table holds some 290,000 clones, 85% to 90% found once. The sequences come from peripheral blood, collected in a trial of Ad26.COV2.S vaccine versus placebo. Every receptor here comes from a person aged 18 to 65 who received the Ad26.COV2.S COVID-19 vaccine or a placebo. The conserved cysteine and the conserved F or W are not part of the CDR3 here. The D gene is left open where the match is weak.

v_call: TRBV7-2
j_call: TRBJ1-5
d_call: -
cdr3_aa: ASSLGGGLGSNQPQH

v_call: TRBV5-8
j_call: TRBJ2-1
d_call: TRBD2
cdr3_aa: ASTLRRGVYNEQF

v_call: TRBV9
j_call: TRBJ1-2
d_call: -
cdr3_aa: ASSPSTGGDYGYT

v_call: TRBV5-1
j_call: TRBJ1-1
d_call: -
cdr3_aa: ASSLGGRFTEAF

v_call: TRBV6-5
j_call: TRBJ2-2
d_call: -
cdr3_aa: ASSYSLASLTGELF

v_call: TRBV6-5
j_call: TRBJ1-5
d_call: -
cdr3_aa: ASKARGRGNQPQH

v_call: TRBV5-6
j_call: TRBJ2-4
d_call: -
cdr3_aa: ASSLDQGWAKNIQY

v_call: TRBV9
j_call: TRBJ2-2
d_call: TRBD1
cdr3_aa: ASSAGTEVTGELF

v_call: TRBV2
j_call: TRBJ1-1
d_call: -
cdr3_aa: ASRTLGTTGTEAF

v_call: TRBV3-1/TRBV3-2
j_call: TRBJ2-3
d_call: -
cdr3_aa: ASSQEGGGSDTQY

v_call: TRBV14
j_call: TRBJ1-2
d_call: TRBD1
cdr3_aa: ASSPGTVYGYT

v_call: TRBV18
j_call: TRBJ1-2
d_call: TRBD1
cdr3_aa: ASSPDRGNYGYT

v_call: TRBV5-1
j_call: TRBJ2-1
d_call: -
cdr3_aa: ASSSAGVPEQF

v_call: TRBV9
j_call: TRBJ2-1
d_call: TRBD2
cdr3_aa: ASSRGRTSWEDEQF

v_call: TRBV14
j_call: TRBJ1-2
d_call: -
cdr3_aa: ASSQVSGDGYT

v_call: TRBV19
j_call: TRBJ1-2
d_call: -
cdr3_aa: ASSNYRVIDGYT

v_call: TRBV5-1
j_call: TRBJ2-5
d_call: -
cdr3_aa: ASSFEGGETQY

v_call: TRBV5-4
j_call: TRBJ1-5
d_call: -
cdr3_aa: AGTNGNQPQH

v_call: TRBV6-6
j_call: TRBJ1-3
d_call: -
cdr3_aa: ASSYSAVGNTIY

v_call: TRBV18
j_call: TRBJ1-2
d_call: TRBD1
cdr3_aa: ASSQGQDYGYT

v_call: TRBV7-6
j_call: TRBJ2-3
d_call: TRBD2
cdr3_aa: ASSLGLGRADTQY

v_call: TRBV10-3
j_call: TRBJ2-3
d_call: TRBD1
cdr3_aa: AIRTGIGSTDTQY

v_call: TRBV11-2
j_call: TRBJ2-1
d_call: TRBD2
cdr3_aa: ASSLGRGSYNEQF

v_call: TRBV7-2
j_call: TRBJ1-1
d_call: TRBD1
cdr3_aa: ASNLDRETEAF

v_call: TRBV30
j_call: TRBJ1-1
d_call: -
cdr3_aa: AWSEQGHRPEAF

v_call: TRBV20-1
j_call: TRBJ1-2
d_call: -
cdr3_aa: SGKGNYGYT

v_call: TRBV19
j_call: TRBJ2-1
d_call: -
cdr3_aa: ASSIGQGGLNEQF

v_call: TRBV19
j_call: TRBJ1-1
d_call: -
cdr3_aa: ASSIPGVRAEAF